Each of the 8 T cell receptor beta chains below was sequenced from the same sample in a study of cytomegalovirus exposure and HLA in healthy donors. The PCR used 60 Vbeta and 13 Jbeta primers. The table came from immunoSEQ multiplex PCR; TCRdb's copy has only in-frame clones and leaves some out. Of about 200,000 clones detected, 87% appear once; the ten largest clones hold roughly 1.3%. The sequencing input was PBMCs. The receptors here all came from a man younger than 45 in good health and CMV-seronegative.

V is TRBV6-5 and J is TRBJ2-2; TRBD1 agrees at 8 bases. Looked up from germline, CDR1 is MNHEY and CDR2 is SVGAGI. The CDR3 spans 15 residues. J lost 0 bases, V lost 5 bases, and 2 bases had no gene match. The CDR3 loop reads CASSRQGPNTGELFF. The CDR3 coding sequence is TGTGCCAGCAGTAGACAGGGGCCGAACACCGGGGAGCTGTTTTTT.

This clone was observed a single time. This CDR3 is CASSSAGGVSNEQFF. CDR3 nucleotide sequence: TGTGCCAGCTCATCAGCGGGGGGCGTATCCAATGAGCAGTTCTTC. The chain employs TRBV18 and TRBJ2-1; 9 nucleotides match TRBD2. This CDR3 is built from 15 residues. Germline CDR1 KGHSH, CDR2 LQKENI. With 5 bases clipped from V and 6 bases from J, the junction kept 8 bases outside the gene matches.

This chain connects TRBV6-1 to TRBJ1-2, with 8 bases aligning to TRBD1. The CDR3 length is 14 residues. Trimming removed 6 bases from V and 4 bases from J; junction bases left unmatched: 7. In germline, CDR1 is MNHNS, CDR2 SASEGT. The CDR3 protein is CASSQGQGAYGYTF. CDR3 DNA sequence: TGTGCCAGCAGCCAAGGACAGGGAGCCTATGGCTACACCTTC.

The J gene is TRBJ2-7, the V gene TRBV2; 7 bases match TRBD1. With V trimmed by 7 bases and J by 0 bases, 9 bases remained unmatched. Looked up from germline, CDR1 is SNHLY and CDR2 is FYNNEI. The CDR3 runs to 15 residues. The CDR3 spells CASTQGDGVSYEQYF. CDR3 nucleotide sequence: TGTGCCAGCACCCAGGGGGACGGAGTCTCCTACGAGCAGTACTTC.

This sequence joins TRBV2 and TRBJ2-7; 9 nucleotides match TRBD1. J was trimmed by 3 bases and V by 1 base; bases with no gene match: 4. The CDR3 extends over 15 amino acids. Germline V gives CDR1 SNHLY, CDR2 FYNNEI. In DNA, the CDR3 is TGTGCCAGCAGTGAAGGAGGACAGGGGCGCTACGAGCAGTACTTC. Its protein is CASSEGGQGRYEQYF. Looking up the rest from reference TRBV2 and TRBJ2-7 gives the full variable domain: EPEVTQTPSHQVTQMGQEVILRCVPISNHLYFYWYRQILGQKVEFLVSFYNNEISEKSEIFDDQFSVERPDGSNFTLKIRSTKLEDSAMYFCASSEGGQGRYEQYFGPGTRLTVT.

V gene TRBV5-6 combines with J gene TRBJ1-6; unclear D gene. CDR1 is SGHDT, CDR2 YYEEEE, per germline. There are 16 residues in the CDR3. The V gene lost 4 bases and the J gene lost 1 base, with 12 bases spanning the gap. CDR3 sequence (DNA): TGTGCCAGCAGCCAGCCTACAGTGTCCTATAATTCACCCCTCCACTTT. Translated: CASSQPTVSYNSPLHF.

V usage is TRBV5-4 and J usage is TRBJ2-7; tentative D call: TRBD2 (6 bases). This CDR3 has 12 residues. CDR1 and CDR2 from the germline V gene are SGHNT and YYREEE (reference sequence). Deletions cut 0 bases from V and 7 bases from J, with 8 bases between. The CDR3 sequence: CASSLVGGEQYF. The CDR3 DNA sequence: TGTGCCAGCAGCTTGGTCGGAGGGGAGCAGTACTTC.

This chain joins TRBV27 and TRBJ2-1; 14 bases fit TRBD2. CDR3 length: 17 amino acids. Germline V gene lookup returns CDR1 MNHEY and CDR2 SMNVEV (reference sequence). V was clipped by 3 bases and J by 7 bases; unmatched bases: 8. As DNA, the CDR3 is TGTGCCAGCAGTTTCCATCGACTAGCGGGAGGGTATAATGAGCAGTTCTTC. Residues: CASSFHRLAGGYNEQFF.